A selection of T cell receptor beta chains follows, all from one sample in a study of blood T cell repertoires in COVID-19. Assay used: immunoSEQ multiplex PCR; TCRdb lists only in-frame clones, some missing. This table holds 250,000 to 300,000 clones, roughly 90% found once. Material for sequencing was PBMCs or T cells enriched from blood (not recorded which). These receptors were obtained from a woman in her fifties or sixties who had recovered from COVID-19. The CDR3 runs from the conserved cysteine through the conserved F or W. A D gene is named only where the DNA matches it firmly. For some rows the clone size is stated as once, few or many, or as a class when expanded; others skip it.

j_call,d_call,v_call,clone_size,cdr3_nt,cdr3_aa
TRBJ1-1,.,TRBV30,few,TGTGCCTGGGGGAAACTTCTGAACACTGAAGCTTTCTTT,CAWGKLLNTEAFF
TRBJ1-2,.,TRBV9,.,TGTGCCAGCAGCCGAGCATCCTATGGCTACACCTTC,CASSRASYGYTF
TRBJ1-3,.,TRBV9,.,TGTGCCAGCAGCGTGTTGGACATCTCTGGAAACACCATATATTTT,CASSVLDISGNTIYF
TRBJ1-1,TRBD1,TRBV5-1,.,TGCGCCAGCAGCCCCGGGGACAGGGGGCATACTGAAGCTTTCTTT,CASSPGDRGHTEAFF
TRBJ1-4,TRBD1,TRBV5-1,.,TGCGCCAGCAGCTTGGCCGGAAGACAGGGGGTTGAAAAACTGTTTTTT,CASSLAGRQGVEKLFF
TRBJ2-1,.,TRBV28,.,TGTGCCAGCAGAGCCCAGGGGGGCCTTCGGGAGCAGTTCTTC,CASRAQGGLREQFF
TRBJ1-4,TRBD1,TRBV28,.,TGTGCCAGCAGCACCCCGGACAGGGATAATGAAAAACTGTTTTTT,CASSTPDRDNEKLFF
TRBJ2-7,.,TRBV4-1,.,TGCGCCAGCAGCCAAGATCCACAGGATTACGAGCAGTACTTC,CASSQDPQDYEQYF
TRBJ2-7,TRBD2,TRBV6-5,.,TGTGCCAGCACCGGGACTAGTCTAGCCGAGCAGTACTTC,CASTGTSLAEQYF
TRBJ1-4,.,TRBV12-3/TRBV12-4,.,TGTGCCAGCAGTTTGGCCGGGGGGGAAAAACTGTTTTTT,CASSLAGGEKLFF
TRBJ2-5,.,TRBV28,few,TGTGCCAGCAGCACGATAGACAGGCGTCAGTACTTC,CASSTIDRRQYF